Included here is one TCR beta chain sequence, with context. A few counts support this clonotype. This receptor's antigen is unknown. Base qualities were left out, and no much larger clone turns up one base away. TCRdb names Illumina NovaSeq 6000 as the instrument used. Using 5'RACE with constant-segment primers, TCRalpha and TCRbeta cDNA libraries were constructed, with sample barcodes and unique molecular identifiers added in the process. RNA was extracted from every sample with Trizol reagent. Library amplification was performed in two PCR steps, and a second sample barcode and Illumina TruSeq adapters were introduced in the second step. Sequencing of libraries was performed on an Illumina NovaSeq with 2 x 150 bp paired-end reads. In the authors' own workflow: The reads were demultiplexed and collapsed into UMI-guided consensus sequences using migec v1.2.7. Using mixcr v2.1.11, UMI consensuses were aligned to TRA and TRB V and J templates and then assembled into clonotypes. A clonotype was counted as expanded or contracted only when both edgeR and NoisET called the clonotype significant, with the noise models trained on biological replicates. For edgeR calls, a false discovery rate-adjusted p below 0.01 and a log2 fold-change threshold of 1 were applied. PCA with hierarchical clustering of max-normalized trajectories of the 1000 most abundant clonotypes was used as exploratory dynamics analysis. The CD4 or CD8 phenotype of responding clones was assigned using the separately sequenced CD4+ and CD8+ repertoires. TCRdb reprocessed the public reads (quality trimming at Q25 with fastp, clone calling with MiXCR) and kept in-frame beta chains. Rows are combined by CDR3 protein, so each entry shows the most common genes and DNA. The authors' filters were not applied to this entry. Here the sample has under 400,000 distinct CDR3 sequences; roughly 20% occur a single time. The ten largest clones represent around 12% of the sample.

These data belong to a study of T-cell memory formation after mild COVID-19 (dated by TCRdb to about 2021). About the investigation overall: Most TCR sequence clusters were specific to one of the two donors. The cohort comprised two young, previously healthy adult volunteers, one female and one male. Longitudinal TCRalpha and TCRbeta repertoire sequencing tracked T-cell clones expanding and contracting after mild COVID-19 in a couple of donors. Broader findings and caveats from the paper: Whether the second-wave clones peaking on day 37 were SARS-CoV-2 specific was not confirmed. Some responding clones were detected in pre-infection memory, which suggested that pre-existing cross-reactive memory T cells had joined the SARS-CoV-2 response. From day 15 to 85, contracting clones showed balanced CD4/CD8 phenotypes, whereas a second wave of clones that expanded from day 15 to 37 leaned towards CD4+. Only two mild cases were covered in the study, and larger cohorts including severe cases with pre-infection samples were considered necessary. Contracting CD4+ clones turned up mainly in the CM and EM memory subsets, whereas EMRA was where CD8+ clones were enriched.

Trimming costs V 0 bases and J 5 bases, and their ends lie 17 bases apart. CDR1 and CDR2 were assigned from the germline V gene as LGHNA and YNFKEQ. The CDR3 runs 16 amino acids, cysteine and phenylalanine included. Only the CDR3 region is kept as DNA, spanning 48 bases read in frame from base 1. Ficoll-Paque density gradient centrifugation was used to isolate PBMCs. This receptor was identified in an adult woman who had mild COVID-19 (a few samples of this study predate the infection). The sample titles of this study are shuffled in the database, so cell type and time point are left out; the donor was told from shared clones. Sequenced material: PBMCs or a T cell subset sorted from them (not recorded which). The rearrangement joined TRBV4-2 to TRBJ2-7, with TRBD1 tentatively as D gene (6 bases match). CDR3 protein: CASSQDRYRVWDEQYF. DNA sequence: TGTGCCAGCAGCCAAGATCGGTACAGGGTGTGGGACGAGCAGTACTTC.